A selection of T cell receptor beta chains follows, all from one sample in a study of memory CD4+ T cells and cytomegalovirus serostatus. Repertoires were generated with immunoSEQ multiplex PCR, while TCRdb's copy carries only in-frame clones and drops some. The repertoire holds around 84,000 clones, 80% seen once, with less than 0.9% in the top ten. The material sequenced was memory CD4+ T cells from blood. These receptors all stem from an adult in good health and CMV-seronegative. CDR3s leave out the opening cysteine and the closing phenylalanine or tryptophan.

TRBV18,TRBJ1-2,ASFPLGQENSYGYT
TRBV2,TRBJ2-5,ASSEITGAEETQY
TRBV30,TRBJ1-2,AGELGLRPNYGYT
TRBV7-3,TRBJ2-3,ASSLSGVVTDTQY
TRBV11-2,TRBJ2-7,ASSLSEGGLGQY
TRBV2,TRBJ2-1,ASSEHFRGEQF
TRBV30,TRBJ1-1,AWSSTGLYTEAF
TRBV10-3,TRBJ2-1,ATGTGTYNEQF
TRBV27,TRBJ2-2,ASSRNSGATGTGELF
TRBV5-1,TRBJ1-2,ASSPEGAYYGYT
TRBV5-1,TRBJ2-7,ASRVAGTDSYEQY
TRBV30,TRBJ2-5,AWSLQGTAQETQY
TRBV18,TRBJ2-2,ASSRDTANTGELF
TRBV7-3,TRBJ2-1,ASSPSYPYNEQF
TRBV29-1,TRBJ2-1,SVGRQGGSNEQF
TRBV19,TRBJ1-1,ASSPQGTVPEAF
TRBV29-1,TRBJ2-2,SVEWGQGTGELF
TRBV18,TRBJ1-4,ASSPSGTTNEKLF
TRBV11-2,TRBJ1-6,ASSLGLGYDNSPLH
TRBV19,TRBJ1-5,ASSISGAGPQH
TRBV9,TRBJ2-3,ASNPGQTSTDTQY
TRBV29-1,TRBJ2-7,SAEGGGQQY
TRBV30,TRBJ2-1,AWNPGLAGGSSYNEQF
TRBV5-1,TRBJ2-7,ASNPGGSYEQY
TRBV7-2,TRBJ2-3,ASSQGLLTDTQY
TRBV30,TRBJ1-1,AWTQGGGWGTEAF
TRBV7-3,TRBJ2-3,ASSITEGTDTQY
TRBV9,TRBJ1-6,ASSVYGRGGDNSPLH
TRBV30,TRBJ2-6,AWSVRGYSGANVLT
TRBV11-2,TRBJ1-1,ASSLYADEAF